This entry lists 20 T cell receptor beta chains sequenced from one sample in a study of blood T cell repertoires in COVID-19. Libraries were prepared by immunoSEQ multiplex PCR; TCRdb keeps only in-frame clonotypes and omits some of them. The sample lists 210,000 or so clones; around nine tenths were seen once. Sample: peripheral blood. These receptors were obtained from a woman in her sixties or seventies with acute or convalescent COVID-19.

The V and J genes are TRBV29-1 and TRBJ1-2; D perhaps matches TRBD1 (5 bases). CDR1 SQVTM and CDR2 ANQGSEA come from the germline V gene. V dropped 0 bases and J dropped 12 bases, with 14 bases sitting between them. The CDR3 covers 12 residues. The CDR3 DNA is TGCAGCGTTGAAGATCCGACCAGGGTAGACACCTTC. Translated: CSVEDPTRVDTF.

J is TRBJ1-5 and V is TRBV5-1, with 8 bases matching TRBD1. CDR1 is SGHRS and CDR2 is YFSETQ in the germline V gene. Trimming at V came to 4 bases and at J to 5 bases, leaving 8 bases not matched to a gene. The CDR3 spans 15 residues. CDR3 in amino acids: CASSPGGGLDQPQHF. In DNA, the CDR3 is TGCGCCAGCAGCCCAGGGGGCGGGTTAGATCAGCCCCAGCATTTT.

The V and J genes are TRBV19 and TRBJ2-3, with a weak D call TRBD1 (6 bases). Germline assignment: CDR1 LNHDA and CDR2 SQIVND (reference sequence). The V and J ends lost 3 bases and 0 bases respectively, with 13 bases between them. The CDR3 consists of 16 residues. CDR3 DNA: TGTGCCAGTAGTATGCGAGGCAGGGGTAGCACAGATACGCAGTATTTT. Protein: CASSMRGRGSTDTQYF.

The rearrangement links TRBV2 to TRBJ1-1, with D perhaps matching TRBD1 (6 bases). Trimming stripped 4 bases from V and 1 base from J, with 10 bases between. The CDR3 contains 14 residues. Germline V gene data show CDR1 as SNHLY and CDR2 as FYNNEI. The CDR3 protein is CASSVRQANTEAFF. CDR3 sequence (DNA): TGTGCCAGCAGTGTAAGACAGGCGAACACTGAAGCTTTCTTT.

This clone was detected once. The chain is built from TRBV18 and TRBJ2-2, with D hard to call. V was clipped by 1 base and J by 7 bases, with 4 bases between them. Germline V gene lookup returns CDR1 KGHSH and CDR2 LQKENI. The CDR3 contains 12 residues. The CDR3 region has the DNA TGTGCCAGCTCACCACGTAGCGGGGAGCTGTTTTTT. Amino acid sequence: CASSPRSGELFF.

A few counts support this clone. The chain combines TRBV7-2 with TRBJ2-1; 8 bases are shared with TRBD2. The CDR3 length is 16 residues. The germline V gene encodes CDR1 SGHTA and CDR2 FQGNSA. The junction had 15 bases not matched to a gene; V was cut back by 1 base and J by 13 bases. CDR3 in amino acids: CASSLGPGGPRIGQFF. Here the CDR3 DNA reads TGTGCCAGCAGCTTAGGTCCGGGAGGGCCACGAATTGGTCAGTTCTTC.

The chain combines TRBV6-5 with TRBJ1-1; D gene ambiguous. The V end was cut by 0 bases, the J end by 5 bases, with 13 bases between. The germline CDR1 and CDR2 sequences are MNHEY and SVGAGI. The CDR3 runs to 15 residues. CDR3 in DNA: TGTGCCAGCAGTTACTCGATTCGGGTGGCGACTGAAGCTTTCTTT. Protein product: CASSYSIRVATEAFF.

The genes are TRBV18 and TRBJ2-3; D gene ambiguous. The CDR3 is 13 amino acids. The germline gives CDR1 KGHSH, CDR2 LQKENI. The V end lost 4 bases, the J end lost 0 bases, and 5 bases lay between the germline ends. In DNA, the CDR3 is TGTGCCAGCTCACTTTCTAGCACAGATACGCAGTATTTT. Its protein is CASSLSSTDTQYF.

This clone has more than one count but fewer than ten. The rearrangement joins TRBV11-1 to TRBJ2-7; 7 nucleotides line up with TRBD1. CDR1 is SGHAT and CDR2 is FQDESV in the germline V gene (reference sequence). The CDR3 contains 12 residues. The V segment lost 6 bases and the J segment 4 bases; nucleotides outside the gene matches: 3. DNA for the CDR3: TGTGCCAGCAGTACACAGGGGTACGAGCAGTACTTC. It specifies CASSTQGYEQYF.

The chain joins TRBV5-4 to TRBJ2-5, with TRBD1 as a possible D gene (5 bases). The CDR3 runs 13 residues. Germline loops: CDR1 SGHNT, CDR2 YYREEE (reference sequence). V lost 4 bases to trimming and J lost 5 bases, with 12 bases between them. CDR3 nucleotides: TGTGCCAGCAGCCCACAACAGGTTGAGACCCAGTACTTC. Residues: CASSPQQVETQYF.

In nucleotides, the CDR3 is TGTGCCAGTAGTATAAGGGGGGAGGGCACTGAAGCTTTCTTT. The encoded protein is CASSIRGEGTEAFF. V gene TRBV19 combines with J gene TRBJ1-1; tentatively, D is TRBD1 (6 bases). The germline V gene encodes CDR1 LNHDA and CDR2 SQIVND (reference sequence). This CDR3 has 14 residues. V lost 2 bases, J lost 4 bases, and 11 bases lay in between.

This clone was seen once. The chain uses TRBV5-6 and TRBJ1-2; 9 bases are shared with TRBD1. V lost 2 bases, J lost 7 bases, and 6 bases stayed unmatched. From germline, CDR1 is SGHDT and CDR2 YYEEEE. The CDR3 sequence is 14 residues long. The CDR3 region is CASSFLQGAVGYTF. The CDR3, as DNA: TGTGCCAGCAGCTTTTTACAGGGGGCGGTTGGCTACACCTTC.

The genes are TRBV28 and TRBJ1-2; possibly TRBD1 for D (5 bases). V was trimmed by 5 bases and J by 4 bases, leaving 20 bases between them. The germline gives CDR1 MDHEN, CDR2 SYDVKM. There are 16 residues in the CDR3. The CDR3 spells CASSTLDTLMGYGYTF. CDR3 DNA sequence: TGTGCCAGCAGTACATTGGACACTTTGATGGGCTATGGCTACACCTTC.

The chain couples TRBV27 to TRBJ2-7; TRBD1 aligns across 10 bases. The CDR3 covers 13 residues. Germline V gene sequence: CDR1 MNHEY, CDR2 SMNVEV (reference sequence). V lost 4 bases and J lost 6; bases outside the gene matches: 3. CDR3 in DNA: TGTGCCAGCAGTTCGGACAGGGGGTTCGAGCAGTACTTC. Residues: CASSSDRGFEQYF.

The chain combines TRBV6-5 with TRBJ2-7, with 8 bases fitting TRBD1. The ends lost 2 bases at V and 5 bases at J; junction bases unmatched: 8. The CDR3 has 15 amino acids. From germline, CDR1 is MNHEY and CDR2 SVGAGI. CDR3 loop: CASSYAADRGNEQYF. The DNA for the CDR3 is TGTGCCAGCAGTTACGCGGCTGACAGGGGAAACGAGCAGTACTTC.

CDR3 in amino acids: CASSLIQNTEAFF. The CDR3 DNA follows: TGTGCCAGCAGCTTAATACAGAACACTGAAGCTTTCTTT. This chain uses TRBV7-8 with TRBJ1-1; D remains unclear. Trimming removed 2 bases from V and 1 base from J, with 5 bases in between. Germline values: CDR1 SGHVS, CDR2 FQNEAQ. This CDR3 is 13 amino acids long.

The CDR3: CSVVGEMGGYTF. DNA for the CDR3: TGCAGCGTTGTAGGGGAAATGGGTGGCTACACCTTC. The chain carries TRBV29-1 and TRBJ1-2, with D possibly matching TRBD1 (5 bases). Looked up from germline, CDR1 is SQVTM and CDR2 is ANQGSEA. The CDR3 totals 12 residues. V lost 4 bases and J lost 7, with 13 bases in between.

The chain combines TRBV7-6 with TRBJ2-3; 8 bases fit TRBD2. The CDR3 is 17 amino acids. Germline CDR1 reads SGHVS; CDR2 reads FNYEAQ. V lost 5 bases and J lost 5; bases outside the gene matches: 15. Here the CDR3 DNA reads TGTGCCAGCAGCCCTAGCGATACAGCGGGAGTGGGAGATACGCAGTATTTT. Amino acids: CASSPSDTAGVGDTQYF.

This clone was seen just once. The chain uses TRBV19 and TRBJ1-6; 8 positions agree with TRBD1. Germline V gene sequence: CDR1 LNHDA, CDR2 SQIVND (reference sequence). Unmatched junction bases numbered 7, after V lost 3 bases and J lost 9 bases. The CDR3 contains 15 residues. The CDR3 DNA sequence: TGTGCCAGTAGTATCCTCGGACAGGGTACTTCACCCCTCCACTTT. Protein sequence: CASSILGQGTSPLHF.

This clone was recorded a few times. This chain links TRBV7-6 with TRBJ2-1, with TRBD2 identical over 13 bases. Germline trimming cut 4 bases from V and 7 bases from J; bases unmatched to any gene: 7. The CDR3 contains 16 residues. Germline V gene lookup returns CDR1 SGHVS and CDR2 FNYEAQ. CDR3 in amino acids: CASSSRLAGGRNEQFF. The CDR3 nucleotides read TGTGCCAGCAGCTCCCGACTAGCGGGGGGCAGGAATGAGCAGTTCTTC.